These T cell receptor beta chains were read from a single sample in a study of early T cells in non-severe SARS-CoV-2 infection. TCRdb itself ran the 5' RACE reads through MiXCR, one entry per CDR3 protein. The table shows tens of thousands of distinct CDR3 sequences, with around 3.9% occurring only once. Sequences were obtained from whole blood. These receptors were obtained from an adult who was a healthcare worker with PCR-confirmed SARS-CoV-2 infection or an uninfected control (not recorded which). CDR3s include the opening cysteine and the closing phenylalanine or tryptophan. D genes are given only for firm matches. Some rows have no size entry. The others give once, few or many, or a class for an expanded clone.

clone_size: few
j_call: TRBJ2-1
v_call: TRBV6-5
d_call: TRBD2
cdr3_aa: CASSSPGSGSYNEQFF
cdr3_nt: TGTGCCAGCAGTTCCCCTGGTAGCGGGAGCTACAATGAGCAGTTCTTC

clone_size: many
j_call: TRBJ1-1
v_call: TRBV6-5
d_call: TRBD1
cdr3_aa: CASSYGTAGAEAFF
cdr3_nt: TGTGCCAGCAGTTACGGGACAGCTGGCGCTGAAGCTTTCTTT

clone_size: many
j_call: TRBJ1-6
v_call: TRBV6-4
d_call: NA
cdr3_aa: CASSDSRGTSSYNSPLHF
cdr3_nt: TGTGCCAGCAGTGACTCGAGAGGGACCAGCTCCTATAATTCACCCCTCCACTTT

clone_size: many
j_call: TRBJ1-5
v_call: TRBV10-3
d_call: NA
cdr3_aa: CAISESSRFNQPQHF
cdr3_nt: TGTGCCATCAGTGAGTCGAGCAGGTTCAATCAGCCCCAGCATTTT

clone_size: few
j_call: TRBJ2-7
v_call: TRBV5-1
d_call: NA
cdr3_aa: CASSLVGASAYEQYF
cdr3_nt: TGCGCCAGCAGCTTGGTCGGCGCTAGCGCCTACGAGCAGTACTTC

clone_size: many
j_call: TRBJ1-1
v_call: TRBV7-3
d_call: NA
cdr3_aa: CASSLMGQEAFF
cdr3_nt: TGTGCCAGCAGCTTGATGGGGCAGGAAGCTTTCTTT

clone_size: few
j_call: TRBJ2-1
v_call: TRBV28
d_call: NA
cdr3_aa: CATSVRYSNEQFF
cdr3_nt: TGTGCCACCTCAGTCAGGTATTCCAATGAGCAGTTCTTC

clone_size: NA
j_call: TRBJ1-5
v_call: TRBV28
d_call: NA
cdr3_aa: CASSLTGSNQPQHF
cdr3_nt: TGTGCCAGCAGTTTAACAGGTAGCAATCAGCCCCAGCATTTT

clone_size: many
j_call: TRBJ2-2
v_call: TRBV5-1
d_call: NA
cdr3_aa: CASSRELGNTGELFF
cdr3_nt: TGCGCCAGCAGCCGCGAATTGGGGAACACCGGGGAGCTGTTTTTT

clone_size: many
j_call: TRBJ1-1
v_call: TRBV20-1
d_call: NA
cdr3_aa: CSARDPTEAFF
cdr3_nt: TGCAGTGCTAGAGATCCCACTGAAGCTTTCTTT

clone_size: many
j_call: TRBJ2-2
v_call: TRBV7-9
d_call: NA
cdr3_aa: CASSFPHTGELFF
cdr3_nt: TGTGCCAGCAGCTTCCCCCACACCGGGGAGCTGTTTTTT

clone_size: many
j_call: TRBJ1-5
v_call: TRBV2
d_call: NA
cdr3_aa: CASSGQQGQPQHF
cdr3_nt: TGTGCCAGCAGCGGACAGCAAGGCCAGCCCCAGCATTTT

clone_size: many
j_call: TRBJ1-4
v_call: TRBV12-3/TRBV12-4
d_call: TRBD1
cdr3_aa: CASSRDRGREKLFF
cdr3_nt: TGTGCCAGCAGCCGGGACAGGGGACGAGAAAAACTGTTTTTT

clone_size: NA
j_call: TRBJ2-3
v_call: TRBV28
d_call: TRBD1
cdr3_aa: CASSFGQGGPDTQYF
cdr3_nt: TGTGCCAGCAGTTTCGGACAGGGGGGCCCAGATACGCAGTATTTT

clone_size: many
j_call: TRBJ2-6
v_call: TRBV5-1
d_call: NA
cdr3_aa: CASSFGGGANVLTF
cdr3_nt: TGCGCCAGCAGCTTTGGAGGGGGGGCCAACGTCCTGACTTTC

clone_size: many
j_call: TRBJ2-7
v_call: TRBV7-2
d_call: NA
cdr3_aa: CASSLSQAYEQYF
cdr3_nt: TGTGCCAGCAGCTTATCACAGGCCTACGAGCAGTACTTC

clone_size: many
j_call: TRBJ2-1
v_call: TRBV3-1
d_call: TRBD2
cdr3_aa: CASSPSPPLAGAYNEQFF
cdr3_nt: TGTGCCAGCAGCCCCTCCCCCCCACTAGCGGGAGCCTACAATGAGCAGTTCTTC

clone_size: many
j_call: TRBJ2-2
v_call: TRBV5-1
d_call: NA
cdr3_aa: CASSLTGGELFF
cdr3_nt: TGCGCCAGCAGCCTCACCGGGGGGGAGCTGTTTTTT

clone_size: many
j_call: TRBJ2-3
v_call: TRBV7-3
d_call: NA
cdr3_aa: CASSPPSTDTQYF
cdr3_nt: TGTGCCAGCAGCCCCCCTAGCACAGATACGCAGTATTTT

clone_size: NA
j_call: TRBJ2-7
v_call: TRBV18
d_call: NA
cdr3_aa: CASSPRRTDRIYEQYF
cdr3_nt: TGTGCCAGCTCACCAAGGCGGACGGACCGAATCTACGAGCAGTACTTC

clone_size: few
j_call: TRBJ2-7
v_call: TRBV6-1
d_call: TRBD2
cdr3_aa: CASTPTGTSGYEQYF
cdr3_nt: TGTGCCAGCACGCCAACCGGGACTAGCGGCTACGAGCAGTACTTC

clone_size: many
j_call: TRBJ2-5
v_call: TRBV20-1
d_call: TRBD1
cdr3_aa: CSARPPRGLGETQYF
cdr3_nt: TGCAGTGCTAGACCTCCCAGGGGGCTCGGGGAGACCCAGTACTTC

clone_size: many
j_call: TRBJ2-5
v_call: TRBV28
d_call: TRBD2
cdr3_aa: CASSLWREGQETQYF
cdr3_nt: TGTGCCAGCAGTTTATGGCGGGAGGGCCAGGAGACCCAGTACTTC

clone_size: NA
j_call: TRBJ2-1
v_call: TRBV12-5
d_call: TRBD1
cdr3_aa: CASGRDSPYNEQFF
cdr3_nt: TGTGCTAGTGGCCGGGACAGCCCCTACAATGAGCAGTTCTTC

clone_size: many
j_call: TRBJ2-2
v_call: TRBV10-2
d_call: NA
cdr3_aa: CASTRANTGELFF
cdr3_nt: TGCGCCAGCACCAGGGCGAACACCGGGGAGCTGTTTTTT

clone_size: few
j_call: TRBJ2-2
v_call: TRBV7-3
d_call: TRBD2
cdr3_aa: CASSASGTSGTGELFF
cdr3_nt: TGTGCCAGCAGCGCAAGCGGGACTAGCGGGACCGGGGAGCTGTTTTTT

clone_size: few
j_call: TRBJ1-2
v_call: TRBV27
d_call: NA
cdr3_aa: CASSLDLTALRRDGYTF
cdr3_nt: TGTGCCAGCAGTTTAGATCTAACAGCGCTCAGGAGGGATGGCTACACCTTC

clone_size: many
j_call: TRBJ1-2
v_call: TRBV18
d_call: TRBD1
cdr3_aa: CASSPGQGPGYTF
cdr3_nt: TGTGCCAGCTCACCAGGACAGGGACCGGGCTACACCTTC

clone_size: NA
j_call: TRBJ2-7
v_call: TRBV28
d_call: TRBD1
cdr3_aa: CASSSSGTGGEYEQYF
cdr3_nt: TGTGCCAGCAGTTCCTCCGGGACAGGGGGTGAATACGAGCAGTACTTC

clone_size: many
j_call: TRBJ2-1
v_call: TRBV9
d_call: TRBD2
cdr3_aa: CASSSREGTSGRQQFF
cdr3_nt: TGTGCCAGCAGCAGTCGGGAAGGGACTAGCGGGAGGCAGCAGTTCTTC

clone_size: many
j_call: TRBJ2-7
v_call: TRBV11-1
d_call: TRBD1
cdr3_aa: CASSSDREQQYF
cdr3_nt: TGTGCCAGCAGCTCGGACAGGGAACAGCAGTACTTC

clone_size: many
j_call: TRBJ1-2
v_call: TRBV5-5
d_call: NA
cdr3_aa: CASSLRQDNYGYTF
cdr3_nt: TGTGCCAGCAGCTTAAGACAGGATAACTATGGCTACACCTTC

clone_size: many
j_call: TRBJ2-5
v_call: TRBV7-6
d_call: NA
cdr3_aa: CASSLDLGETQYF
cdr3_nt: TGTGCCAGCAGCTTAGATCTGGGGGAGACCCAGTACTTC

clone_size: many
j_call: TRBJ1-1
v_call: TRBV5-1
d_call: TRBD1
cdr3_aa: CASSSGQGNTEAFF
cdr3_nt: TGCGCCAGCAGCTCCGGACAGGGGAACACTGAAGCTTTCTTT

clone_size: many
j_call: TRBJ2-7
v_call: TRBV20-1
d_call: NA
cdr3_aa: CSARDLISGAYEQYF
cdr3_nt: TGCAGTGCTAGAGATTTGATATCAGGGGCTTACGAGCAGTACTTC

clone_size: many
j_call: TRBJ2-3
v_call: TRBV12-3/TRBV12-4
d_call: TRBD2
cdr3_aa: CASSRSGGSKDTQYF
cdr3_nt: TGTGCCAGCAGCCGCTCCGGCGGGAGTAAAGATACGCAGTATTTT

clone_size: many
j_call: TRBJ1-2
v_call: TRBV6-1
d_call: NA
cdr3_aa: CASMKELTHNYGYTF
cdr3_nt: TGTGCCAGCATGAAGGAGCTCACCCATAACTATGGCTACACCTTC

clone_size: NA
j_call: TRBJ2-2
v_call: TRBV19
d_call: NA
cdr3_aa: CASSTLRGFNTGELFF
cdr3_nt: TGTGCCAGTAGTACCCTGCGGGGCTTCAACACCGGGGAGCTGTTTTTT

clone_size: many
j_call: TRBJ1-3
v_call: TRBV6-1
d_call: NA
cdr3_aa: CASSERSPRRGNTIYF
cdr3_nt: TGTGCCAGCAGTGAGCGGTCCCCCCGGCGGGGAAACACCATATATTTT

clone_size: many
j_call: TRBJ2-7
v_call: TRBV7-9
d_call: NA
cdr3_aa: CASSLDWGPTYEQYF
cdr3_nt: TGTGCCAGCAGCCTTGACTGGGGACCCACCTACGAGCAGTACTTC

clone_size: many
j_call: TRBJ2-1
v_call: TRBV7-2
d_call: TRBD2
cdr3_aa: CASSVTSVSYNEQFF
cdr3_nt: TGTGCCAGCAGCGTCACTAGCGTTTCCTACAATGAGCAGTTCTTC

clone_size: NA
j_call: TRBJ2-7
v_call: TRBV3-1
d_call: NA
cdr3_aa: CVSSHPLAAIGAYEQYF
cdr3_nt: TGTGTCAGCAGCCATCCCCTAGCCGCGATAGGCGCCTACGAGCAGTACTTC

clone_size: few
j_call: TRBJ2-5
v_call: TRBV5-1
d_call: NA
cdr3_aa: CASSLASQQGQETQYF
cdr3_nt: TGCGCCAGCAGCTTGGCTTCCCAGCAGGGGCAAGAGACCCAGTACTTC